This TCR beta chain came from a study of T cell responses to AZD1222 COVID-19 vaccine. V was pared by 5 bases and J by 10 bases, with 9 bases of the junction left unmatched. Germline lookup yields CDR1 MNHEY and CDR2 SVGAGI. The CDR3 covers 13 residues. Both about-4-week and about-12-week second-dose recipients were combined. Profiled with immunoSEQ multiplex PCR; TCRdb holds only in-frame clones, not every one. This table holds some 30,000 clones, 80% to 90% found once. With regard to this clone: Its antigen remains unidentified.

Study-level points and caveats: Repertoires were obtained solely post-peak T cell response. Clonal diversity was possibly underestimated, and white British individuals and females predominated among donors. Close to half of spike-specific TCRs reportedly recognize unmutated variant regions.

This rearrangement joins TRBV6-5 to TRBJ1-1, with 8 bases identical to TRBD1. Specimen: peripheral blood, collected 28 days after the second AZD1222 dose. This sequence was found in an adult who received the AZD1222 COVID-19 vaccine. In DNA form, the CDR3 reads TGTGCCAGCAGTACCCCAGGGCAGGGGGCAGCTTTCTTT. This gives the protein CASSTPGQGAAFF.